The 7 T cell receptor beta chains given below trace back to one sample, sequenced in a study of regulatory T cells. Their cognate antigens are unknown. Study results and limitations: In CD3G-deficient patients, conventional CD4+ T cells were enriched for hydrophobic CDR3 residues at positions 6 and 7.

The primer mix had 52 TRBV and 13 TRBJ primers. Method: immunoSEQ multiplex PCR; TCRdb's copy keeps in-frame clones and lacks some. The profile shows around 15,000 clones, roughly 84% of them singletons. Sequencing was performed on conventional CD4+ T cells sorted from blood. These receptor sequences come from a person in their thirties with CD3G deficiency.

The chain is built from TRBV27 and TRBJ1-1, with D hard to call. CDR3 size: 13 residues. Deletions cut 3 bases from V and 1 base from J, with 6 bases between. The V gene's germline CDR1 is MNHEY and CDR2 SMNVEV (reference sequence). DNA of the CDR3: TGTGCCAGCAGTTTGACGGCGAACACTGAAGCTTTCTTT. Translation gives CASSLTANTEAFF.

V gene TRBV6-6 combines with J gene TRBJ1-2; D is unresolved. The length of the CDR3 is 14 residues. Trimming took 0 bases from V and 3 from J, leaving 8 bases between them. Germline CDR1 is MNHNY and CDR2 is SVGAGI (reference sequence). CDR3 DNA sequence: TGTGCCAGCAGTTACTCCTCTGGACACTATGGCTACACCTTC. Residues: CASSYSSGHYGYTF.

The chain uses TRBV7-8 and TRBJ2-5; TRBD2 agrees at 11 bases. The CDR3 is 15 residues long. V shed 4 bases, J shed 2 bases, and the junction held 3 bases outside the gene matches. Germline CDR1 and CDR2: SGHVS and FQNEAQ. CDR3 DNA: TGTGCCAGCAGCTCCGGGACTAGCGGACAAGAGACCCAGTACTTC. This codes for CASSSGTSGQETQYF.

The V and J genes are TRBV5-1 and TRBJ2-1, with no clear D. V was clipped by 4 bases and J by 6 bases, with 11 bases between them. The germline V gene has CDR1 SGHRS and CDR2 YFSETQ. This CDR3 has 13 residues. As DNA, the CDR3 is TGCGCCAGCAGCCCCGAGCACCGCAATGAGCAGTTCTTC. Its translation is CASSPEHRNEQFF.

The CDR3 sequence: CASSLAKGSTDTQYF. Here the CDR3 DNA reads TGTGCCAGCAGCTTAGCAAAAGGGAGCACAGATACGCAGTATTTT. The V call is TRBV7-1, the J call TRBJ2-3; the D is unclear. TRBV7-1 is flagged as an ORF with uncertain function. The length of the CDR3 is 15 residues. The germline V and J ends were trimmed by 4 bases and 0 bases, with 11 bases remaining between them.

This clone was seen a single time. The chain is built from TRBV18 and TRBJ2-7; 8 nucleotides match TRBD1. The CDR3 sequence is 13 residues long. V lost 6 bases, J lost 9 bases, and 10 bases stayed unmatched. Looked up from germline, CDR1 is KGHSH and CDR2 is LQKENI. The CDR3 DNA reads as TGTGCCAGCTCCCCCGGGACAGGATCCTGGCAGTACTTC. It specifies CASSPGTGSWQYF. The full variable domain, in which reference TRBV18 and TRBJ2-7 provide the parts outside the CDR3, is NAGVMQNPRHLVRRRGQEARLRCSPMKGHSHVYWYRQLPEEGLKFMVYLQKENIIDESGMPKERFSAEFPKEGPSILRIQQVVRGDSAAYFCASSPGTGSWQYFGPGTRLTVT.

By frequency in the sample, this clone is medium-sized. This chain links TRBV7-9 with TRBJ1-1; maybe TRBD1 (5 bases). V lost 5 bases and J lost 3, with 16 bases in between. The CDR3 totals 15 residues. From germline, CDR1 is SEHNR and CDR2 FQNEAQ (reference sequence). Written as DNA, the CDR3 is TGTGCCAGCAGCCCTTTCGGGGCTAGGGACACTGAAGCTTTCTTT. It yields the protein CASSPFGARDTEAFF.